This TCR beta chain was found in a study of blood T cell repertoires in COVID-19 (dated by TCRdb to 2018 to 2021). Study-level background: The collaborator samples originated in the United States, Italy and Spain and spanned the acute and convalescent phases of COVID-19. The material from the prospective study consisted of cDNA or gDNA derived from T cells, B-cell-depleted T cells, or PBMCs. Subjects who had been exposed to COVID-19, were actively infected with it, or had recovered from it provided the deeply sampled blood TCRbeta repertoires that made up the dataset. The repertoires were released in a freely available public database intended as a resource for research on the immune response to SARS-CoV-2. The samples were drawn from two sources: the first 160 participants of the ongoing ImmuneRACE study, and some 1,300 subjects contributed by 6 global collaborators. The sample metadata nearly always contained a de-identified subject ID, COVID-19 status, age in years and sex. Where available, HLA class I and class II types were taken from metadata supplied by the sample provider and were not determined by assay-based typing. The paper's findings and limits, for the study overall: The quantity of clinical and demographic metadata differed by source and by participant and was supplied without curation.

At one collaborating source in Seattle, patients were enrolled during active infection and were followed longitudinally through the course of disease. The collaborating institutions used their own protocols to collect whole blood in K2EDTA tubes. For TCRbeta analysis, collaborator samples were shipped as frozen whole blood, as isolated PBMCs, or as DNA extracted from either sample type. Points on this clone: Its antigen target is currently unknown. Base quality data are lacking; no much larger clone is found one base away.

The immunoSEQ Assay, a bias-controlled multiplex PCR, was used to amplify TCRbeta CDR3 regions from genomic DNA. The paper's data handling went like this. Nucleated cell counts per sample were estimated from amplification of reference gene primers within the assay. To quantify the absolute abundance of each unique TCRbeta CDR3 rearrangement, sequence reads were collapsed and filtered. Productive Simpson clonality was computed per sample as the square root of Simpson's diversity index over productive rearrangements. TCRdb stores this immuneACCESS table with in-frame sequences only. Part of the clones is absent; in the studies checked, under half of the shortfall reflects unresolved V genes, and no reason is known for the rest. V and J calls and clone size are those listed in that table; D and trimming were worked out from the DNA. For this sample there are fewer than 200,000 clones; 85% to 90% appear just once. The ten biggest clones cover around an eighth of the sample.

CDR1 SGHNT and CDR2 YYREEE are derived from the germline V gene (reference sequence). V lost 2 bases and J lost 8 bases; the stretch between them is 13 bases long. Counted from cysteine to phenylalanine, this CDR3 has 14 amino acids. The only DNA kept is the CDR3, 42 bases in frame from the first base. The clonotype comes from a woman in her 70s with COVID-19, enrolled during active disease. The chain couples TRBV5-4 to TRBJ1-4; perhaps TRBD1 is the D gene, with 5 bases matching. The sequencing input was peripheral blood. The sequence in DNA is TGTGCCAGCAGCTTTGACAGTAGGAACGAAAAACTGTTTTTT. It translates as CASSFDSRNEKLFF.